The subject of this entry is one T cell receptor beta chain. The entry originates in a study of blood T cell repertoires in COVID-19. Study information: Sources were T cells, B-cell-depleted T cells, or PBMCs; the material itself was cDNA or gDNA.

Using immunoSEQ multiplex PCR, the repertoire was profiled, and TCRdb retains in-frame clones only, with some absent. Among roughly 250,000 clones listed, about 90% were seen once. There are 16 residues in the CDR3. Trimming cost V 6 bases and J 2 bases; bases outside gene matches: 10. Germline values: CDR1 KGHSH, CDR2 LQKENI. The genes are TRBV18 and TRBJ1-5, with TRBD1 matching over 7 bases. The TCR was taken from a woman aged 35 to 49 with acute or convalescent COVID-19. Sequencing used peripheral blood. The chain's CDR3 is CASSPGQGGGNQPQHF. CDR3 DNA: TGTGCCAGCTCCCCGGGGCAGGGGGGTGGCAATCAGCCCCAGCATTTT.